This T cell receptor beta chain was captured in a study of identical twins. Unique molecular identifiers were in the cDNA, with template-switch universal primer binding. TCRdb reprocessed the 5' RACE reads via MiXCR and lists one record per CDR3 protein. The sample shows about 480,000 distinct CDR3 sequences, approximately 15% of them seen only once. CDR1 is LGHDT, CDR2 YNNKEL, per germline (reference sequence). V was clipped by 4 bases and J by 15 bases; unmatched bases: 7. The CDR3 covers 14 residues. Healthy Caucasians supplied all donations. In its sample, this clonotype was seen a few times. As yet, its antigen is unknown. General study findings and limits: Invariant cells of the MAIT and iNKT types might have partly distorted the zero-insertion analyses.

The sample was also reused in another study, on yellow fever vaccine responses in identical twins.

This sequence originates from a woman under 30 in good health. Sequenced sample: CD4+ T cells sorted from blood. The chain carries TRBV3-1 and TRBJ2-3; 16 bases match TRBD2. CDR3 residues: CASSRGLAGGEIYF. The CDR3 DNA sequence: TGTGCCAGCAGCCGGGGACTAGCGGGGGGGGAGATTTATTTT.